The present entry profiles one T cell receptor (beta chain) with its context. This sample is part of a study of T cells in Graves' hyperthyroidism and ophthalmopathy. The ends were cut back, 0 bases at V and 2 bases at J, with 11 bases in the middle. CDR3 length equals 16 residues. Germline values: CDR1 WNHNN, CDR2 SYGVQD (reference sequence). Amplification targeted TCR beta CDR3 regions from RNA transcripts. In the first-round RT-PCR of the TCR CDR3, the HTBI primer set was used. TCRdb re-called the multiplex PCR reads with MiXCR, one entry per CDR3 protein. The sample holds a few hundred thousand distinct CDR3 sequences, roughly 20% seen once.

Sequencing was performed on blood. This rearrangement joins TRBV10-1 to TRBJ1-3; perhaps TRBD1 as D (5 bases). This TCR was sampled from a woman aged 45-65 years with Graves' hyperthyroidism. DNA of the CDR3: TGCGCCAGCAGTGAGTCGAAGGACATTCCTGGAAACACCATATATTTT. It translates to CASSESKDIPGNTIYF.